The 30 T cell receptor beta chains in this list originate from one sample, sequenced in a study of blood T cell repertoires in COVID-19 (dated by TCRdb to 2018 to 2021). Library generation was performed with the immunoSEQ multiplex PCR assay. This immuneACCESS table, as held by TCRdb, lists in-frame sequences with V and J called but not all clones. Of the missing ones, under half trace to an unresolved V gene in checked studies; the others have no known cause. Recorded for this sample are about 170,000 clones; around 80% of them occurred a single time. Jointly, the top ten make up approximately 14% of the sample. The sequencing input was peripheral blood. The origin of the receptors is a woman in her seventies with COVID-19, enrolled during active disease.

The chain carries TRBV7-2 and TRBJ2-1, with 7 bases that match TRBD2. CDR3 length equals 17 residues. Germline V gene lookup returns CDR1 SGHTA and CDR2 FQGNSA. V was pared by 6 bases and J by 3 bases, with 14 bases of the junction left unmatched. In DNA form, the CDR3 reads TGTGCCAGCAGTTTGGGCGTTGCAGCGGGGATCTACAATGAGCAGTTCTTC. It yields the protein CASSLGVAAGIYNEQFF.

The chain joins TRBV4-1 to TRBJ1-5; D gene unclear. V dropped 0 bases and J dropped 6 bases, with 18 bases sitting between them. Germline CDR1 reads MGHRA; CDR2 reads YSYEKL. There are 17 residues in the CDR3. CDR3 sequence: CASSQEGLGGPGQPQHF. As DNA, the CDR3 is TGCGCCAGCAGCCAAGAAGGGTTGGGAGGGCCTGGTCAGCCCCAGCATTTT.

CDR3 bases: TGTGCCAGCAGAAAAACCGGAGGAGGTGACACCATATATTTT. Its protein product is CASRKTGGGDTIYF. This chain uses TRBV6-5 with TRBJ1-3; D is unclear. V was shortened by 6 bases and J by 8 bases, with 17 bases between the two germline ends. Germline CDR1 reads MNHEY; CDR2 reads SVGAGI. The CDR3 loop spans 14 amino acids.

The rearrangement uses TRBV27 and TRBJ2-7, with TRBD1 matching over 11 bases. The CDR3 runs to 16 residues. Losses at the gene ends were 7 bases for V and 11 bases for J; bases not matched to a gene: 19. The V gene's germline CDR1 is MNHEY and CDR2 SMNVEV (reference sequence). Here the CDR3 reads CASTGFPGQGDGWEYF. Written as DNA, the CDR3 is TGTGCCAGCACCGGTTTTCCGGGACAGGGGGACGGCTGGGAGTACTTC.

The chain carries TRBV30 and TRBJ1-6; no definite D call. Trimming cost V 4 bases and J 5 bases, with 9 bases left between them. Germline V gives CDR1 GTSNPN, CDR2 SVGIG (reference sequence). The length of the CDR3 is 13 residues. The CDR3 DNA sequence: TGTGCCTGGACAACGGGAAATAATTCACCCCTCCACTTT. Translated: CAWTTGNNSPLHF.

This clone was recorded once. The V call is TRBV10-3, the J call TRBJ1-6, with 8 bases aligning to TRBD1. V dropped 4 bases and J dropped 6; count of bases not matched to a gene: 5. This CDR3 has 15 residues. Germline CDR1 ENHRY, CDR2 SYGVKD. This chain's CDR3 is CAISAGQGSNSPLHF. CDR3 bases: TGTGCCATCAGTGCCGGACAGGGCTCTAATTCACCCCTCCACTTT.

The chain uses TRBV11-3 and TRBJ1-2; D call uncertain. The CDR3 has 14 amino acids. Per germline, CDR1 SGHNT and CDR2 YENEEA. V was trimmed by 1 base and J by 7 bases, leaving 13 bases between them. The CDR3 DNA follows: TGTGCCAGCAGCTTAGTGAGCTGCGGCGGTGGCTACACCTTC. Protein: CASSLVSCGGGYTF.

The V and J genes are TRBV5-4 and TRBJ1-2, with 8 bases matching TRBD1. This CDR3 is 13 amino acids long. The germline gives CDR1 SGHNT, CDR2 YYREEE (reference sequence). V lost 4 bases and J lost 7; bases outside the gene matches: 6. The CDR3 loop is CASSKTGVPGYTF. Here the CDR3 DNA reads TGTGCCAGCAGCAAGACAGGGGTGCCTGGCTACACCTTC.

The J gene is TRBJ1-1, the V gene TRBV15; D is ambiguous. Germline CDR1 reads LNHNV; CDR2 reads YYDKDF (reference sequence). V lost 0 bases to trimming and J lost 0 bases, with 11 bases between them. This CDR3 has 16 amino acids. CDR3 DNA sequence: TGTGCCACCAGCAGAGATCAGGCAGACCTGAACACTGAAGCTTTCTTT. Its protein is CATSRDQADLNTEAFF. The variable domain in full, completed from reference TRBV15 and TRBJ1-1, reads DAMVIQNPRYQVTQFGKPVTLSCSQTLNHNVMYWYQQKSSQAPKLLFHYYDKDFNNEADTPDNFQSRRPNTSFCFLDIRSPGLGDTAMYLCATSRDQADLNTEAFFGQGTRLTVV.

This clone was found many times. The chain employs TRBV2 and TRBJ1-1; tentative D call: TRBD1 (5 bases). V was clipped by 6 bases and J by 3 bases, with 14 bases between them. Per germline, CDR1 SNHLY and CDR2 FYNNEI. The CDR3 spans 14 residues. The CDR3 nucleotides are TGTGCCAGCAGGGGCTCCTCGGGGGACACTGAAGCTTTCTTT. It yields the protein CASRGSSGDTEAFF.

The sample holds a few counts of this clone. This rearrangement joins TRBV27 to TRBJ1-1; D possibly corresponds to TRBD1 (5 bases). This CDR3 comprises 15 residues. With 4 bases removed from V and 1 base from J, the gap between germline ends came to 13 bases. Germline CDR1 and CDR2: MNHEY and SMNVEV (reference sequence). CDR3 nucleotides: TGTGCCAGCAGTTGGTCCGGGGGGGGGAACACTGAAGCTTTCTTT. Its translation: CASSWSGGGNTEAFF.

This sequence joins TRBV30 and TRBJ2-1; 12 bases align to TRBD2. The ends lost 4 bases at V and 7 bases at J; junction bases unmatched: 8. CDR3 length equals 15 residues. Germline CDR1 is GTSNPN and CDR2 is SVGIG (reference sequence). The DNA of the CDR3 is TGTGCCTGGAACCCTCTAGCGGGAGGGCCGAATGAGCAGTTCTTC. This gives the protein CAWNPLAGGPNEQFF.

CDR3 bases: TGTGCCAGCACCAGGACAGACAATGAGCAGTTCTTC. It specifies CASTRTDNEQFF. The chain joins TRBV5-4 to TRBJ2-1; D is possibly TRBD1 (6 bases). V lost 6 bases and J 5 bases, leaving 9 bases between the germline ends. The germline V gene has CDR1 SGHNT and CDR2 YYREEE (reference sequence). This CDR3 contains 12 residues.

The rearrangement links TRBV19 to TRBJ2-3; D remains ambiguous. V was shortened by 7 bases and J by 6 bases, with 14 bases between the two germline ends. This CDR3 has 13 residues. Germline V gene data show CDR1 as LNHDA and CDR2 as SQIVND (reference sequence). The CDR3 DNA is TGTGCCAGTACCATCCGAGGAACCGATACGCAGTATTTT. This sequence encodes CASTIRGTDTQYF.

The chain employs TRBV9 and TRBJ2-3; 8 bases are shared with TRBD1. The CDR3 has 15 amino acids. CDR1 SGDLS and CDR2 YYNGEE come from the germline V gene. V shed 6 bases and J 5 bases; nucleotides not matched to a gene: 11. The CDR3 loop is CASTVTGALRDTQYF. The DNA of the CDR3 is TGTGCCAGCACCGTGACAGGGGCTTTGAGAGATACGCAGTATTTT. Combining the CDR3 with reference TRBV9 and TRBJ2-3 gives the whole variable domain DSGVTQTPKHLITATGQRVTLRCSPRSGDLSVYWYQQSLDQGLQFLIQYYNGEERAKGNILERFSAQQFPDLHSELNLSSLELGDSALYFCASTVTGALRDTQYFGPGTRLTVL.

V and J are TRBV18 and TRBJ1-5; TRBD1 matches at 7 bases. This CDR3 contains 15 residues. The ends lost 3 bases at V and 5 bases at J; junction bases unmatched: 7. Germline lookup yields CDR1 KGHSH and CDR2 LQKENI. The CDR3 region is CASSPRTGRDQPQHF. In DNA, the CDR3 is TGTGCCAGCTCACCCCGGACAGGTCGCGATCAGCCCCAGCATTTT.

The CDR3 coding sequence is TGTGCCAGCACCCCCTCTGCTGCGGGCTACGAGCAGTACTTC. Protein: CASTPSAAGYEQYF. The chain recombines TRBV9 with TRBJ2-7, with a possible D match to TRBD2 (5 bases). Germline assignment: CDR1 SGDLS and CDR2 YYNGEE. The CDR3 loop spans 14 amino acids. The ends were cut back, 6 bases at V and 3 bases at J, with 16 bases in the middle.

The V gene is TRBV5-4, the J gene TRBJ1-1; D unclear. The CDR3 totals 14 residues. Germline CDR1 reads SGHNT; CDR2 reads YYREEE (reference sequence). Trimming pared 0 bases from V and 1 base from J, leaving 7 bases between. Here the CDR3 reads CASSLGAENTEAFF. CDR3 nucleotide sequence: TGTGCCAGCAGCTTGGGGGCAGAGAACACTGAAGCTTTCTTT.

This sequence joins TRBV14 and TRBJ1-2, with TRBD1 as a possible D gene (5 bases). The CDR3 consists of 15 residues. CDR1 and CDR2 from the germline V gene are SGHDN and FVKESK. Trimming shortened V by 3 bases and J by 1 base, and 12 bases separated the two germline ends. The CDR3 DNA reads TGTGCCAGCAGCCAGAGACAGTCCTATAACTATGGCTACACCTTC. Its protein product is CASSQRQSYNYGYTF. Filled out from reference TRBV14 and TRBJ1-2, the complete variable domain reads EAGVTQFPSHSVIEKGQTVTLRCDPISGHDNLYWYRRVMGKEIKFLLHFVKESKQDESGMPNNRFLAERTGGTYSTLKVQPAELEDSGVYFCASSQRQSYNYGYTFGSGTRLTVV.

This chain connects TRBV30 to TRBJ2-3; D remains unclear. The CDR3 is 12 residues long. The germline V and J ends were trimmed by 4 bases and 3 bases, with 8 bases remaining between them. The germline V gene encodes CDR1 GTSNPN and CDR2 SVGIG (reference sequence). The CDR3 is CAWKGDTDTQYF. CDR3 coding DNA: TGTGCCTGGAAAGGAGATACAGATACGCAGTATTTT.

V usage is TRBV2 and J usage is TRBJ2-2, with 7 bases aligning to TRBD2. The V segment lost 11 bases and the J segment 1 base; nucleotides outside the gene matches: 1. Per the germline V gene, CDR1 is SNHLY and CDR2 is FYNNEI. This CDR3 is 12 amino acids long. CDR3 sequence: CAGGVNTGELFF. CDR3 DNA sequence: TGTGCCGGGGGGGTGAACACCGGGGAGCTGTTTTTT.

J is TRBJ2-2 and V is TRBV10-3, with 9 positions matching TRBD2. Unmatched junction bases numbered 9, after V lost 6 bases and J lost 4 bases. Germline V gene lookup returns CDR1 ENHRY and CDR2 SYGVKD. The CDR3 contains 16 residues. The CDR3: CAISKLVAGATGELFF. CDR3 in DNA: TGTGCCATCAGCAAACTAGTAGCGGGGGCCACCGGGGAGCTGTTTTTT.

The rearrangement joins TRBV18 to TRBJ2-1, with 7 bases aligning to TRBD1. The germline gives CDR1 KGHSH, CDR2 LQKENI. Trimming removed 6 bases from V and 2 bases from J; junction bases left unmatched: 10. This CDR3 comprises 16 residues. The DNA of the CDR3 is TGTGCCAGCTCGCCGCGACCCGGGACAGCCTACAATGAGCAGTTCTTC. Its translation is CASSPRPGTAYNEQFF.

In the case of this clone: The identical CDR3 is also encoded by other nucleotide sequences in the sample. The rearrangement links TRBV28 to TRBJ1-5; D perhaps matches TRBD1 (6 bases). Between the trimmed V and J ends, which lost 6 bases and 4 bases, there was a span of 7 bases. The V gene's germline CDR1 is MDHEN and CDR2 SYDVKM. CDR3 size: 12 residues. The CDR3 sequence: CASRTGNQPQHF. The DNA for the CDR3 is TGTGCCAGCAGAACAGGGAATCAGCCCCAGCATTTT.

V usage is TRBV4-1 and J usage is TRBJ2-7; a possible D gene is TRBD1 (6 bases). Germline loops: CDR1 MGHRA, CDR2 YSYEKL. Trimming stripped 4 bases from V and 2 bases from J, with 12 bases between. This CDR3 has 14 residues. The CDR3 reads CASSPGEGPYEQYV. In nucleotides, the CDR3 is TGCGCCAGCAGCCCAGGGGAAGGACCCTACGAGCAGTACGTC.

This chain links TRBV6-1 with TRBJ2-3, with D maybe TRBD2 (5 bases). The germline V gene has CDR1 MNHNS and CDR2 SASEGT. CDR3 length equals 15 residues. V lost 3 bases, J lost 1 base, and 11 bases lay in between. The DNA for the CDR3 is TGTGCCAGCAGTGAGCTAGCCCGGGGCACAGATACGCAGTATTTT. Translation: CASSELARGTDTQYF.

This clone was recorded a few times. This chain joins TRBV25-1 and TRBJ1-1; 7 bases agree with TRBD1. The CDR3 covers 14 residues. Germline loops: CDR1 MGHDK, CDR2 SYGVNS. Germline trimming cut 4 bases from V and 4 bases from J; bases unmatched to any gene: 6. CDR3 sequence reads: CASSVRAGGTEAFF. In DNA form, the CDR3 reads TGTGCCAGCAGTGTTAGGGCAGGGGGCACTGAAGCTTTCTTT.

The V gene is TRBV28, the J gene TRBJ1-5; TRBD1 is a possible D gene (6 bases). In germline, CDR1 is MDHEN, CDR2 SYDVKM. The CDR3 has 14 amino acids. V dropped 4 bases and J dropped 6 bases, with 13 bases sitting between them. CDR3 nucleotides: TGTGCCAGCAGTTGGCAGGGGCTAAGTCAGCCCCAGCATTTT. This translates into CASSWQGLSQPQHF.

This clone was detected only a few times. The chain combines TRBV10-3 with TRBJ2-7; a weak D match, TRBD2 (5 bases). Germline-derived CDR1 and CDR2 are ENHRY and SYGVKD. Trimming shortened V by 2 bases and J by 5 bases, and 7 bases separated the two germline ends. The CDR3 is made up of 12 amino acids. The CDR3 reads CAISETGNEQYF. The CDR3 nucleotides are TGTGCCATCAGTGAGACGGGAAACGAGCAGTACTTC.

The rearrangement links TRBV19 to TRBJ1-1; a possible D gene is TRBD1 (5 bases). From germline, CDR1 is LNHDA and CDR2 SQIVND (reference sequence). The CDR3 totals 13 residues. The V end lost 5 bases, the J end lost 11 bases, and 18 bases lay between the germline ends. Here the CDR3 DNA reads TGTGCCAGTAGTCTCGACAGCCGATCGACGGCTTTCTTT. This codes for CASSLDSRSTAFF.